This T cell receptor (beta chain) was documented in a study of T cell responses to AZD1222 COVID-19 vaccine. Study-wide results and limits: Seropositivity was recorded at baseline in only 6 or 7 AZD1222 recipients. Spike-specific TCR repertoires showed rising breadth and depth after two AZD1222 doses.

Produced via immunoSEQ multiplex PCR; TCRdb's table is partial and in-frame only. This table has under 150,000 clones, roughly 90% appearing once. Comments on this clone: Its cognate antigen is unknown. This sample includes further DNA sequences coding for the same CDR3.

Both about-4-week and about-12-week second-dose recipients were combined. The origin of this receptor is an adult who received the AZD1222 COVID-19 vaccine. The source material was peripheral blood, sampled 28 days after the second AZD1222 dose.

The CDR3 here is CASSYSGTGGEKLFF. The CDR3 nucleotides read TGTGCCAGCAGTTACTCCGGGACAGGGGGTGAAAAACTGTTTTTT. This sequence joins TRBV6-5 and TRBJ1-4; 11 bases fit TRBD1. Germline lookup yields CDR1 MNHEY and CDR2 SVGAGI. Germline trimming cut 0 bases from V and 7 bases from J; bases unmatched to any gene: 1. CDR3 length equals 15 residues.